The 28 T cell receptor beta chains in this list originate from one sample, sequenced in a study of cytomegalovirus exposure and HLA in healthy donors. PCR primers comprised 60 Vbeta and 13 Jbeta primers. Assay: immunoSEQ multiplex PCR; the TCRdb copy retains only in-frame clones and omits some. The sample gives about 300,000 clones, around 86% of which show up once; around 4% is in the top ten. Sequenced input: PBMCs. Receptors originate from a man in his forties or fifties in good health and CMV-seropositive.

The V and J genes are TRBV19 and TRBJ2-7; TRBD2 agrees at 10 bases. Germline CDR1 is LNHDA and CDR2 is SQIVND (reference sequence). The CDR3 sequence is 14 residues long. Unmatched junction bases numbered 5, after V lost 6 bases and J lost 3 bases. In DNA form, the CDR3 reads TGTGCCAGTAGCGGGACTAGCGCTAACTACGAGCAGTACTTC. Protein: CASSGTSANYEQYF.

The chain combines TRBV25-1 with TRBJ2-2; 7 bases map to TRBD1. This CDR3 has 16 residues. V lost 4 bases to trimming and J lost 1 base; unmatched junction nucleotides: 6. CDR1 and CDR2 from the germline V gene are MGHDK and SYGVNS. As DNA, the CDR3 is TGTGCCAGCAGTGTAACCGGGACAGTGAACACCGGGGAGCTGTTTTTT. Translating gives CASSVTGTVNTGELFF. The variable domain in full, completed from reference TRBV25-1 and TRBJ2-2, reads EADIYQTPRYLVIGTGKKITLECSQTMGHDKMYWYQQDPGMELHLIHYSYGVNSTEKGDLSSESTVSRIRTEHFPLTLESARPSHTSQYLCASSVTGTVNTGELFFGEGSRLTVL.

V is TRBV6-5 and J is TRBJ2-3; 9 bases line up with TRBD1. From germline, CDR1 is MNHEY and CDR2 SVGAGI. Unmatched junction bases numbered 5, after V lost 2 bases and J lost 2 bases. CDR3 length equals 16 residues. CDR3 sequence reads: CASSYTGTGFTDTQYF. The CDR3 bases are TGTGCCAGCAGTTACACCGGGACAGGGTTCACAGATACGCAGTATTTT.

The chain's CDR3 is CAWTQLPLYNEQFF. CDR3 sequence (DNA): TGTGCCTGGACCCAACTCCCACTTTACAATGAGCAGTTCTTC. The chain links TRBV30 to TRBJ2-1; D is unclear. The CDR3 length is 14 residues. CDR1 GTSNPN and CDR2 SVGIG come from the germline V gene (reference sequence). The germline V and J ends were trimmed by 4 bases and 4 bases, with 14 bases remaining between them.

The J gene is TRBJ1-1, the V gene TRBV19; no clear D gene. Germline V CDR1 and CDR2: LNHDA, SQIVND (reference sequence). This CDR3 contains 16 residues. Trimming took off 3 bases at V and 3 bases at J, with 17 bases between the two ends. The CDR3: CASSIFPPYRDTEAFF. The CDR3 DNA sequence: TGTGCCAGTAGTATTTTCCCCCCGTACCGGGACACTGAAGCTTTCTTT.

This chain uses TRBV7-8 with TRBJ1-1, with a tentative D call TRBD1 (5 bases). The CDR3 spans 14 residues. Germline CDR1 is SGHVS and CDR2 is FQNEAQ. The V and J ends lost 1 base and 1 base respectively, with 7 bases between them. The CDR3 is CASSLGGQNTEAFF. The DNA of the CDR3 is TGTGCCAGCAGCTTAGGCGGACAGAACACTGAAGCTTTCTTT.

The table lists this clone with a count of one. The chain joins TRBV10-3 to TRBJ2-3; perhaps TRBD1 as D (6 bases). CDR3 size: 15 residues. The germline CDR1 and CDR2 sequences are ENHRY and SYGVKD. Trimming shortened V by 5 bases and J by 0 bases, and 12 bases separated the two germline ends. The CDR3 here is CAISPRGQSTDTQYF. CDR3 DNA sequence: TGTGCCATCAGTCCCCGCGGACAGAGCACAGATACGCAGTATTTT.

This clone appeared a single time. This chain connects TRBV6-6 to TRBJ2-1, with TRBD1 matching 7 bases. The V segment lost 6 bases and the J segment 2 bases; nucleotides outside the gene matches: 7. Germline assignment: CDR1 MNHNY and CDR2 SVGAGI (reference sequence). The CDR3 runs to 15 residues. CDR3 nucleotides: TGTGCCAGCAGGGCCACCGGGACAGCCTACAATGAGCAGTTCTTC. Residues: CASRATGTAYNEQFF.

The gene calls are TRBV6-5 and TRBJ2-1; 8 nucleotides match TRBD2. This CDR3 contains 15 residues. Germline CDR1 reads MNHEY; CDR2 reads SVGAGI. V shed 4 bases, J shed 6 bases, and the junction held 8 bases outside the gene matches. CDR3 in amino acids: CASSLSAGVGNEQFF. CDR3 sequence (DNA): TGTGCCAGCAGTTTGTCAGCGGGAGTGGGCAATGAGCAGTTCTTC.

The chain uses TRBV5-6 and TRBJ2-1, with D perhaps TRBD1 (5 bases). Trimming took 3 bases from V and 8 from J, leaving 9 bases between them. The CDR3 is 12 amino acids. CDR1 SGHDT and CDR2 YYEEEE come from the germline V gene. CDR3 residues: CASSSTGYEQFF. The CDR3 DNA follows: TGTGCCAGCAGCTCTACAGGTTATGAGCAGTTCTTC. The full variable domain, with the rest looked up from reference TRBV5-6 and TRBJ2-1, is DAGVTQSPTHLIKTRGQQVTLRCSPKSGHDTVSWYQQALGQGPQFIFQYYEEEERQRGNFPDRFSGHQFPNYSSELNVNALLLGDSALYLCASSSTGYEQFFGPGTRLTVL.

The V and J genes are TRBV7-8 and TRBJ1-5; D is uncertain. Germline V CDR1 and CDR2: SGHVS, FQNEAQ. The germline V and J ends were trimmed by 3 bases and 2 bases, with 8 bases remaining between them. The CDR3 totals 14 residues. The CDR3: CASSFAEGNQPQHF. CDR3 DNA sequence: TGTGCCAGCAGCTTCGCAGAGGGCAATCAGCCCCAGCATTTT. The full variable domain, its missing parts supplied by reference TRBV7-8 and TRBJ1-5, is GAGVSQSPRYKVAKRGQDVALRCDPISGHVSLFWYQQALGQGPEFLTYFQNEAQLDKSGLPSDRFFAERPEGSVSTLKIQRTQQEDSAVYLCASSFAEGNQPQHFGDGTRLSIL.

J is TRBJ2-7 and V is TRBV11-2; D uncertain. The germline V and J ends were trimmed by 5 bases and 5 bases, with 10 bases remaining between them. Per the germline V gene, CDR1 is SGHAT and CDR2 is FQNNGV. The CDR3 contains 12 residues. The CDR3 DNA reads as TGTGCCAGCAGCCGGTCGTCCCACGAGCAGTACTTC. Translating it yields CASSRSSHEQYF.

The chain employs TRBV30 and TRBJ1-4, with 8 nucleotides matching TRBD1. CDR1 GTSNPN and CDR2 SVGIG come from the germline V gene (reference sequence). The ends lost 3 bases at V and 5 bases at J; junction bases unmatched: 2. This CDR3 has 13 amino acids. Here the CDR3 DNA reads TGTGCCTGGAGCAGGGGGCGGAATGAAAAACTGTTTTTT. This gives the protein CAWSRGRNEKLFF.

Concerning this clone itself: Other DNA sequences of this sample code for an identical CDR3. The chain employs TRBV15 and TRBJ2-4, with unresolved D. CDR1 is LNHNV and CDR2 is YYDKDF in the germline V gene (reference sequence). V was clipped by 9 bases and J by 13 bases, with 13 bases between them. The length of the CDR3 is 10 residues. CDR3 amino acids: CATTKTGQYF. In DNA form, the CDR3 reads TGTGCCACTACTAAGACTGGGCAGTACTTC.

This chain connects TRBV10-3 to TRBJ2-3; TRBD1 agrees at 7 bases. The V gene end was trimmed by 4 bases and the J gene end by 3 bases; junction bases not matched to a gene: 7. CDR3 length: 15 residues. The germline V gene has CDR1 ENHRY and CDR2 SYGVKD. CDR3 nucleotides: TGTGCCATCAGTGTGTTTGGGACAGTAACAGATACGCAGTATTTT. This encodes CAISVFGTVTDTQYF.

V usage is TRBV2 and J usage is TRBJ2-1; no firm D call. CDR1 is SNHLY and CDR2 is FYNNEI in the germline V gene. The CDR3 runs 13 residues. V shed 3 bases and J shed 4 bases, with 7 bases lying between them. CDR3 sequence: CASSDLGYNEQFF. The CDR3 nucleotides are TGTGCCAGCAGTGATCTAGGTTACAATGAGCAGTTCTTC. Supplemented by reference TRBV2 and TRBJ2-1, the full variable domain reads EPEVTQTPSHQVTQMGQEVILRCVPISNHLYFYWYRQILGQKVEFLVSFYNNEISEKSEIFDDQFSVERPDGSNFTLKIRSTKLEDSAMYFCASSDLGYNEQFFGPGTRLTVL.

V is TRBV7-2 and J is TRBJ1-1, with 8 bases aligning to TRBD1. V lost 4 bases, J lost 4 bases, and 5 bases stayed unmatched. The germline CDR1 and CDR2 sequences are SGHTA and FQGNSA. This CDR3 has 14 amino acids. The CDR3 DNA is TGTGCCAGCAGCTCGACAGGGGTGATCACTGAAGCTTTCTTT. Its translation is CASSSTGVITEAFF.

The chain employs TRBV30 and TRBJ2-1; 7 nucleotides align to TRBD1. J lost 0 bases, V lost 4 bases, and 3 bases had no gene match. Germline V gene data show CDR1 as GTSNPN and CDR2 as SVGIG (reference sequence). This CDR3 region has 14 residues. The chain's CDR3 is CAWTGGTSYNEQFF. In DNA, the CDR3 is TGTGCCTGGACAGGGGGTACCTCCTACAATGAGCAGTTCTTC.

The CDR3 bases are TGTGCCAGCAGCGCCGTGGCCCCGGGACAGGGACAAGAGACCCAGTACTTC. Its translation is CASSAVAPGQGQETQYF. The chain combines TRBV5-4 with TRBJ2-5; 9 nucleotides agree with TRBD1. The CDR3 sequence is 17 residues long. With 4 bases clipped from V and 2 bases from J, the junction kept 12 bases outside the gene matches. Germline V gene data show CDR1 as SGHNT and CDR2 as YYREEE (reference sequence).

The chain links TRBV18 to TRBJ2-7; TRBD1 aligns across 8 bases. After removal of 4 bases from V and 0 bases from J, the junction contained 2 bases not matched to a gene. This CDR3 has 14 residues. The germline CDR1 and CDR2 sequences are KGHSH and LQKENI. The CDR3 DNA reads as TGTGCCAGCTCACGCGGACAGGGCTCCTACGAGCAGTACTTC. Protein: CASSRGQGSYEQYF. The complete variable domain, with remaining parts taken from reference TRBV18 and TRBJ2-7, reads NAGVMQNPRHLVRRRGQEARLRCSPMKGHSHVYWYRQLPEEGLKFMVYLQKENIIDESGMPKERFSAEFPKEGPSILRIQQVVRGDSAAYFCASSRGQGSYEQYFGPGTRLTVT.

The chain links TRBV11-2 to TRBJ2-7; D is perhaps TRBD1 (5 bases). The CDR3 has 16 residues. Germline V gives CDR1 SGHAT, CDR2 FQNNGV. The germline V and J ends were trimmed by 5 bases and 2 bases, with 19 bases remaining between them. DNA of the CDR3: TGTGCCAGCAGCACCCAGGGTCCCCCGCTAGCCTACGAGCAGTACTTC. It encodes CASSTQGPPLAYEQYF.

V and J are TRBV29-1 and TRBJ2-5; 8 bases agree with TRBD1. The J call may be incorrect, as the DNA end agrees better with TRBJ2-7. Germline CDR1 is SQVTM and CDR2 is ANQGSEA. This CDR3 comprises 14 residues. CDR3 sequence (DNA): TGCAGCGCCCAAGGGCAGGGGGCCGGCTACGAGCAGTACTTC. Its translation is CSAQGQGAGYEQYF.

This clone has just one count. This chain links TRBV29-1 with TRBJ1-2; D remains ambiguous. The CDR3 is 13 residues long. CDR1 is SQVTM, CDR2 ANQGSEA, per germline. V lost 4 bases, J lost 6 bases, and 15 bases lay in between. In DNA form, the CDR3 reads TGCAGCGTTGCCCCCAGTTGGGAGCATGGCTACACCTTC. It is translated as CSVAPSWEHGYTF.

This rearrangement joins TRBV21-1 to TRBJ2-6; the table's D call, TRBD1, was not checked against the DNA. TRBV21-1 is a pseudogene locus. CDR3 length: 17 residues. CDR3 coding DNA: TGTGCCAGCAGCAAACGACAGGTAGATTCTGGGGCCAACGTCCTGACTTTC. Translation: CASSKRQVDSGANVLTF.

The V call is TRBV19, the J call TRBJ1-2; 9 nucleotides agree with TRBD1. CDR3 length: 15 residues. The germline V gene has CDR1 LNHDA and CDR2 SQIVND (reference sequence). With V trimmed by 5 bases and J by 4 bases, 8 bases remained unmatched. This CDR3 reads CASSLRTGVGYGYTF. The CDR3 DNA follows: TGTGCCAGTAGTCTACGGACAGGGGTAGGCTATGGCTACACCTTC.

This chain uses TRBV4-1 with TRBJ2-5; the match to TRBD2 covers 10 bases. Germline V gene data show CDR1 as MGHRA and CDR2 as YSYEKL. This CDR3 comprises 15 residues. J was trimmed by 5 bases and V by 3 bases; bases with no gene match: 6. The CDR3 here is CASSHYLAGAETQYF. CDR3 nucleotides: TGCGCCAGCAGCCACTACCTAGCGGGAGCCGAGACCCAGTACTTC.

In this sample, this clone turned up a few times. Other DNA sequences in the same sample also yield this CDR3. V usage is TRBV29-1 and J usage is TRBJ2-2; D is uncertain. This CDR3 is built from 11 residues. Trimming took off 6 bases at V and 4 bases at J, with 6 bases between the two ends. Looked up from germline, CDR1 is SQVTM and CDR2 is ANQGSEA. The CDR3 DNA sequence: TGCAGCGTCGGTTCCACCGGGGAGCTGTTTTTT. Amino acid sequence: CSVGSTGELFF.

The V call is TRBV14, the J call TRBJ2-3; tentatively, D is TRBD1 (5 bases). This CDR3 is 13 amino acids long. The germline V gene encodes CDR1 SGHDN and CDR2 FVKESK. V gave up 1 base and J gave up 10 bases, with 12 bases separating them. The CDR3 reads CASSQGLGRPQYF. The CDR3 nucleotides read TGTGCCAGCAGCCAAGGGTTGGGGCGGCCGCAGTATTTT. The variable domain in full, with the rest retrieved from reference TRBV14 and TRBJ2-3, is EAGVTQFPSHSVIEKGQTVTLRCDPISGHDNLYWYRRVMGKEIKFLLHFVKESKQDESGMPNNRFLAERTGGTYSTLKVQPAELEDSGVYFCASSQGLGRPQYFGPGTRLTVL.